This record covers a single T cell receptor (beta chain). Its antigen is unknown. The data were taken from a study of cytomegalovirus exposure and HLA in healthy donors. Points from the study as a whole: Among TCR beta chains of equal frequency, HLA-associated ones were more clonally expanded in a later analysis. The authors judged a highly shared variant cluster likely a sequencing artifact.

Losses at the gene ends were 0 bases for V and 11 bases for J; bases not matched to a gene: 9. Germline CDR1 MNHNS, CDR2 SASEGT. The CDR3 is made up of 14 amino acids. The study ran its PCR with 60 Vbeta and 13 Jbeta primers. Data came from immunoSEQ multiplex PCR; TCRdb stores just in-frame clones and leaves some out. This sample yields roughly 80,000 clones, of which about 64% are seen a single time; more than 5% belongs to the top ten. This clonotype originated in a man aged 25-40 years in good health and CMV-seropositive. The chain uses TRBV6-1 and TRBJ2-5; 7 nucleotides match TRBD2. The sample consisted of PBMCs. The CDR3 protein is CASSEAGGSEGQYF. The CDR3 coding sequence is TGTGCCAGCAGTGAAGCGGGAGGGTCCGAAGGGCAGTACTTC.